The 12 T cell receptor beta chains below were found in one sample sequenced in a study of chemoradiotherapy in HPV16-positive cancers. TCRdb's table, derived via immunoSEQ multiplex PCR, lists solely in-frame clones and lacks some. The data hold tens of thousands of clones, with around 80% observed a single time. The material was blood, obtained from a patient who underwent chemoradiotherapy. The receptors here all came from a human donor with HPV-associated anogenital cancer.

This chain links TRBV11-1 with TRBJ1-2; 8 bases fit TRBD1. This CDR3 has 14 residues. Germline V gene sequence: CDR1 SGHAT, CDR2 FQDESV (reference sequence). V was pared by 5 bases and J by 3 bases, with 5 bases of the junction left unmatched. The CDR3 DNA sequence: TGTGCCAGCAGCCGAGGACAGGGCGACTATGGCTACACCTTC. Residues: CASSRGQGDYGYTF.

The chain couples TRBV7-9 to TRBJ1-1, with 8 bases aligning to TRBD1. Germline assignment: CDR1 SEHNR and CDR2 FQNEAQ (reference sequence). The CDR3 consists of 13 residues. V was pared by 5 bases and J by 4 bases, with 3 bases of the junction left unmatched. The CDR3 coding sequence is TGTGCCAGCAGCCGAGACAGGGGCACTGAAGCTTTCTTT. It codes for CASSRDRGTEAFF.

The chain employs TRBV6-6 and TRBJ1-5; no definite D call. Germline assignment: CDR1 MNHNY and CDR2 SVGAGI (reference sequence). This CDR3 has 13 amino acids. V was shortened by 6 bases and J by 3 bases, with 9 bases between the two germline ends. CDR3 residues: CASRDGFNQPQHF. In DNA form, the CDR3 reads TGTGCCAGCAGAGACGGTTTCAATCAGCCCCAGCATTTT.

The chain combines TRBV7-9 with TRBJ2-2; TRBD1 matches at 10 bases. The CDR3 is 15 residues long. The J segment lost 7 bases and the V segment lost 5 bases, leaving 7 bases of the junction unmatched. The V gene's germline CDR1 is SEHNR and CDR2 FQNEAQ (reference sequence). CDR3 in amino acids: CASSPGTGDGGELFF. The CDR3 DNA follows: TGTGCCAGCAGCCCGGGGACAGGGGATGGCGGGGAGCTGTTTTTT.

This clone has only one observation. This chain links TRBV5-1 with TRBJ2-1; D gene ambiguous. The CDR3 contains 14 residues. Germline V gene lookup returns CDR1 SGHRS and CDR2 YFSETQ. Trimming stripped 1 base from V and 0 bases from J, with 5 bases between. In DNA, the CDR3 is TGCGCCAGCAGCTTGAGCAACTCCTACAATGAGCAGTTCTTC. Translation: CASSLSNSYNEQFF.

The chain couples TRBV6-1 to TRBJ1-2; D ambiguous. V lost 8 bases and J lost 0, with 10 bases in between. CDR3 length: 13 amino acids. CDR1 MNHNS and CDR2 SASEGT come from the germline V gene. This chain's CDR3 is CASPPGPNYGYTF. The CDR3 nucleotides read TGTGCCAGCCCCCCAGGACCTAACTATGGCTACACCTTC.

This clone has a single count. CDR3 in amino acids: CASSFSGPLRELFF. CDR3 in DNA: TGTGCCAGCAGTTTTTCAGGACCGTTACGGGAGCTGTTTTTT. This chain connects TRBV27 to TRBJ2-2; D ambiguous. V was pared by 3 bases and J by 9 bases, with 14 bases between. This CDR3 has 14 residues. Germline V gene lookup returns CDR1 MNHEY and CDR2 SMNVEV (reference sequence).

The CDR3 spells CASRRQSGNTEAFF. The CDR3 DNA reads TGTGCCAGCAGGAGACAATCGGGGAACACTGAAGCTTTCTTT. V and J are TRBV6-5 and TRBJ1-1, with D unclear. V was cut by 6 bases and J by 1 base, with 12 bases left in between. Germline lookup yields CDR1 MNHEY and CDR2 SVGAGI. This CDR3 region has 14 residues.

The chain joins TRBV5-6 to TRBJ1-2, with D unresolved. Germline-derived CDR1 and CDR2 are SGHDT and YYEEEE. V lost 1 base to trimming and J lost 2 bases, with 9 bases between them. This CDR3 has 14 residues. In nucleotides, the CDR3 is TGTGCCAGCAGCTTGTCGGCACAGAACTATGGCTACACCTTC. Encoded protein: CASSLSAQNYGYTF. The variable domain in full, with the rest retrieved from reference TRBV5-6 and TRBJ1-2, is DAGVTQSPTHLIKTRGQQVTLRCSPKSGHDTVSWYQQALGQGPQFIFQYYEEEERQRGNFPDRFSGHQFPNYSSELNVNALLLGDSALYLCASSLSAQNYGYTFGSGTRLTVV.

The chain links TRBV11-3 to TRBJ2-5; 10 bases agree with TRBD1. The CDR3 runs 17 residues. Trimming at V came to 2 bases and at J to 3 bases, leaving 9 bases not matched to a gene. CDR1 and CDR2 from the germline V gene are SGHNT and YENEEA. CDR3 in DNA: TGTGCCAGCAGCTTAAACGACAGGGGGCAAAGGGAAGAGACCCAGTACTTC. It encodes CASSLNDRGQREETQYF.

This rearrangement joins TRBV28 to TRBJ1-6, with a weak D call TRBD1 (6 bases). CDR3 size: 16 residues. Germline CDR1 reads MDHEN; CDR2 reads SYDVKM. V lost 0 bases and J lost 11, with 17 bases in between. The CDR3 DNA follows: TGTGCCAGCAGTTTATGGGTGGGACAAGGTAGTCCACCCCTCCACTTT. It yields the protein CASSLWVGQGSPPLHF.

The J gene is TRBJ2-1, the V gene TRBV9; no reliable D call. The V end lost 0 bases, the J end lost 4 bases, and 11 bases lay between the germline ends. In germline, CDR1 is SGDLS, CDR2 YYNGEE. The CDR3 loop spans 15 amino acids. CDR3 sequence: CASSVAPRIYNEQFF. The DNA for the CDR3 is TGTGCCAGCAGCGTAGCCCCACGGATATACAATGAGCAGTTCTTC.